This T cell receptor (beta chain) originates from a study of blood T cell repertoires in COVID-19. Overall study: Samples taken during acute and convalescent COVID-19 were collected in the United States, Italy and Spain. Sources were T cells, B-cell-depleted T cells, or PBMCs; the material itself was cDNA or gDNA.

Original data processing: It was from reference gene primer amplification that nucleated cell counts were estimated. Profiling relied on immunoSEQ multiplex PCR, and the TCRdb table lists in-frame clones only, not all of them. The DNA gave D and trimming, while V, J and clone size come from that table. The table records approximately 49,000 clones, roughly 84% of them present only once. CDR3 length equals 16 residues. The germline V and J ends were trimmed by 7 bases and 4 bases, with 20 bases remaining between them. Germline CDR1 reads LNHDA; CDR2 reads SQIVND (reference sequence). The rearrangement uses TRBV19 and TRBJ2-1; D is perhaps TRBD2 (7 bases). What was sequenced was peripheral blood. This TCR came from a man aged 50-59 years with acute or convalescent COVID-19. In DNA, the CDR3 is TGTGCCAGTAAGGGGGGGGACCCCATATTTTACAATGAGCAGTTCTTC. This encodes CASKGGDPIFYNEQFF.